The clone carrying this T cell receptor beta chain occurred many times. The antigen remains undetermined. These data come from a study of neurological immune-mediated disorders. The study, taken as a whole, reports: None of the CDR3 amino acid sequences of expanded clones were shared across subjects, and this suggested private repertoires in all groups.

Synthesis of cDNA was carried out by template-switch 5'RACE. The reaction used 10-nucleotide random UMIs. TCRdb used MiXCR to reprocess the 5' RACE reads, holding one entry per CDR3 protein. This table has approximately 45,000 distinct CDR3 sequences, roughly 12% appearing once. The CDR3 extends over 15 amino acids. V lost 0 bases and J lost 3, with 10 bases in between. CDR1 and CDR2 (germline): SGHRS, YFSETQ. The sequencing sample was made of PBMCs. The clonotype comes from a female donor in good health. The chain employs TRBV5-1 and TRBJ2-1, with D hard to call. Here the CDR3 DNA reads TGCGCCAGCAGCTTGGTAGAGACTGTCTACAATGAGCAGTTCTTC. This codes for CASSLVETVYNEQFF. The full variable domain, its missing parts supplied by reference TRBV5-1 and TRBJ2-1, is KAGVTQTPRYLIKTRGQQVTLSCSPISGHRSVSWYQQTPGQGLQFLFEYFSETQRNKGNFPGRFSGRQFSNSRSEMNVSTLELGDSALYLCASSLVETVYNEQFFGPGTRLTVL.